Reported below is one T cell receptor beta chain. The method was immunoSEQ multiplex PCR; TCRdb's version includes in-frame clones alone and lacks a portion of them. The sample lists around 240,000 clones; around 83% were seen once. The junction had 5 bases not matched to a gene; V was cut back by 4 bases and J by 3 bases. The CDR3 has 14 amino acids. The germline V gene encodes CDR1 SGHDT and CDR2 YYEEEE. The source of the sample is a study of blood T cell repertoires in COVID-19. Material for sequencing was peripheral blood. The TCR was taken from a man aged 35 to 55 with acute or convalescent COVID-19. V and J are TRBV5-6 and TRBJ1-1; 8 bases align to TRBD1. CDR3 in amino acids: CASSLLDRDTEAFF. The CDR3 DNA sequence: TGTGCCAGCAGCCTCCTGGACAGGGACACTGAAGCTTTCTTT.